Presented here are 30 T cell receptor beta chains from one specimen sequenced in a study of vaccination and CD4 T cells after COVID-19 (dated 2022 in TCRdb). Library creation used PCR. These reads were obtained on an Illumina iSeq 100. DNA from cultured CD4+ T cells was subjected to TCR sequencing with the Oncomine TCR Beta short-read assay at the Johns Hopkins FTIC core. TCRdb applied fastp at Q25 and MiXCR to the public reads, then kept only in-frame beta chains. Under each unique CDR3 protein, matching rows form one entry showing the most common genes and DNA. Across this sample there are some 11,000 distinct CDR3 sequences, with 77% seen only once. The ten biggest clones cover roughly 18% of the sample. For these receptors, no antigen is known. In light of the paper, this sample's treatment or condition label describes: approximately 9-day PBMC culture with coronavirus spike peptide pools or control peptides (ViraFEST assay).

Sequencing used CD4+ T cells from blood, cultured in vitro. The receptors shown here come from a human donor who had recovered from COVID-19.

The chain joins TRBV19 to TRBJ1-1; 7 bases map to TRBD1. The CDR3 is made up of 14 amino acids. V shed 4 bases and J 1 base; nucleotides not matched to a gene: 3. From germline, CDR1 is LNHDA and CDR2 SQIVND (reference sequence). CDR3 sequence: CASSRTGENTEAFF. The DNA for the CDR3 is TGTGCCAGTAGTAGGACAGGAGAGAACACTGAAGCTTTCTTT.

The rearrangement joins TRBV6-5 to TRBJ2-7; either TRBD1 or TRBD2 may fit D (5 bases each). Germline CDR1 is MNHEY and CDR2 is SVGAGI. This CDR3 is 15 amino acids long. V shed 3 bases and J shed 8 bases, with 20 bases lying between them. The CDR3 DNA sequence: TGTGCCAGCAGTTATAGGGAAGGGGAGACAGTCAAGCAGTACTTC. This gives the protein CASSYREGETVKQYF.

This clonotype turned up a few times. V gene TRBV20-1 combines with J gene TRBJ2-3; 9 bases align to TRBD2. The CDR3 has 16 amino acids. Trimming at V came to 5 bases and at J to 4 bases, leaving 13 bases not matched to a gene. CDR1 is DFQATT and CDR2 is SNEGSKA in the germline V gene (reference sequence). The CDR3 sequence: CSAGGLAGVFPDTQYF. The DNA for the CDR3 is TGCAGTGCTGGGGGACTAGCAGGGGTGTTTCCAGATACGCAGTATTTT.

This chain uses TRBV6-5 with TRBJ1-1, with D hard to call. The V and J ends lost 0 bases and 1 base respectively, with 12 bases between them. This CDR3 has 16 amino acids. The germline V gene encodes CDR1 MNHEY and CDR2 SVGAGI. In nucleotides, the CDR3 is TGTGCCAGCAGTTACTCGACGTGGTTGGCGAACACTGAAGCTTTCTTT. This translates into CASSYSTWLANTEAFF.

This clonotype has only a few counts. The rearrangement joins TRBV20-1 to TRBJ2-5, with D perhaps TRBD1 (5 bases). Trimming stripped 3 bases from V and 2 bases from J, with 7 bases between. Germline assignment: CDR1 DFQATT and CDR2 SNEGSKA (reference sequence). The CDR3 length is 12 residues. DNA of the CDR3: TGCAGTGCTAGGGCAGGGCAAGAGACCCAGTACTTC. This translates into CSARAGQETQYF.

V gene TRBV6-5 combines with J gene TRBJ1-6; no firm D call. Germline-derived CDR1 and CDR2 are MNHEY and SVGAGI. V was clipped by 2 bases and J by 8 bases, with 7 bases between them. This CDR3 contains 13 residues. This chain's CDR3 is CASSYEVDSPLHF. CDR3 coding DNA: TGTGCCAGCAGTTACGAGGTGGATTCACCCCTCCACTTT.

The chain joins TRBV7-2 to TRBJ2-1, with D possibly TRBD2 on 5 matching bases. Germline V lookup: CDR1 SGHTA, CDR2 FQGNSA. The V end was cut by 5 bases, the J end by 4 bases, with 15 bases between. CDR3 size: 15 residues. In DNA, the CDR3 is TGTGCCAGCAGCCCGCACCTACGGGATTACAATGAGCAGTTCTTC. Translating gives CASSPHLRDYNEQFF. Supplemented by reference TRBV7-2 and TRBJ2-1, the full variable domain reads GAGVSQSPSNKVTEKGKDVELRCDPISGHTALYWYRQSLGQGLEFLIYFQGNSAPDKSGLPSDRFSAERTGGSVSTLTIQRTQQEDSAVYLCASSPHLRDYNEQFFGPGTRLTVL.

The chain links TRBV24-1 to TRBJ2-3, with 8 bases lining up with TRBD2. CDR1 KGHDR and CDR2 SFDVKD come from the germline V gene. The V segment lost 5 bases and the J segment 4 bases; nucleotides outside the gene matches: 10. The CDR3 contains 16 residues. In DNA, the CDR3 is TGTGCCACCAGTGGATTCGAAGCGGGAGCTTCAGATACGCAGTATTTT. Its translation: CATSGFEAGASDTQYF.

The chain joins TRBV20-1 to TRBJ2-7; D unresolved. The V and J ends lost 6 bases and 3 bases respectively, with 9 bases between them. Germline CDR1 reads DFQATT; CDR2 reads SNEGSKA (reference sequence). CDR3 length: 11 amino acids. Here the CDR3 DNA reads TGCAGTGCCTCCCCGTACTACGAGCAGTACTTC. Its protein product is CSASPYYEQYF.

The chain has TRBV27 and TRBJ1-2; 7 bases map to TRBD1. The CDR3 runs to 14 residues. Losses at the gene ends were 5 bases for V and 4 bases for J; bases not matched to a gene: 7. Germline V lookup: CDR1 MNHEY, CDR2 SMNVEV (reference sequence). In nucleotides, the CDR3 is TGTGCCAGCAGTGTGCCGGGACAGCCCTATGGCTACACCTTC. Protein: CASSVPGQPYGYTF.

The V call is TRBV27, the J call TRBJ2-3; D possibly matches TRBD1 or TRBD2 (5 bases each). Germline V CDR1 and CDR2: MNHEY, SMNVEV (reference sequence). V lost 8 bases and J 6 bases, leaving 21 bases between the germline ends. The CDR3 spans 15 residues. CDR3 sequence: CASRDERGARDTQYF. The CDR3 DNA reads TGTGCCAGCCGAGATGAAAGGGGAGCCAGGGATACGCAGTATTTT.

This sequence joins TRBV19 and TRBJ1-5; D gene unclear. Per germline, CDR1 LNHDA and CDR2 SQIVND (reference sequence). Trimming cost V 7 bases and J 2 bases, with 15 bases left between them. CDR3 length: 15 residues. CDR3 sequence reads: CASIGPHPGNQPQHF. The CDR3 DNA follows: TGTGCCAGTATCGGTCCCCACCCGGGCAATCAGCCCCAGCATTTT.

The rearrangement links TRBV19 to TRBJ1-1; D may be TRBD1 (6 bases). Germline CDR1 reads LNHDA; CDR2 reads SQIVND (reference sequence). The V end was cut by 8 bases, the J end by 2 bases, with 15 bases between. The CDR3 totals 14 residues. The CDR3: CASRSHRANTEAFF. CDR3 nucleotide sequence: TGTGCCAGTCGTTCCCACAGGGCTAACACTGAAGCTTTCTTT.

V usage is TRBV28 and J usage is TRBJ1-1; no clear D gene. CDR1 MDHEN and CDR2 SYDVKM come from the germline V gene. Trimming stripped 4 bases from V and 10 bases from J, with 25 bases between. This CDR3 is built from 16 residues. The CDR3 region has the DNA TGTGCCAGCAGTTCTAGTGGCTCTGGGTGGGGAGAGCGAGCTTTCTTT. As protein: CASSSSGSGWGERAFF.

The V call is TRBV11-2, the J call TRBJ2-5; D is undetermined. There are 15 residues in the CDR3. CDR1 and CDR2 from the germline V gene are SGHAT and FQNNGV. Trimming took 5 bases from V and 2 from J, leaving 15 bases between them. The CDR3 sequence is CASSPLGPPQETQYF. For the CDR3, the DNA is TGTGCCAGCAGCCCTCTTGGGCCGCCGCAAGAGACCCAGTACTTC. Complete variable domain (other parts from reference TRBV11-2 and TRBJ2-5): EAGVAQSPRYKIIEKRQSVAFWCNPISGHATLYWYQQILGQGPKLLIQFQNNGVVDDSQLPKDRFSAERLKGVDSTLKIQPAKLEDSAVYLCASSPLGPPQETQYFGPGTRLLVL.

The J gene is TRBJ1-5, the V gene TRBV21-1; TRBD1 was called by the table and not checked on the DNA. TRBV21-1 is a pseudogene locus. The CDR3 contains 15 residues. For the CDR3, the DNA is TGTGCCAGCAGCTTAACGGTCCAGGGAAATCAGCCCCAGCATTTT. Residues: CASSLTVQGNQPQHF.

V gene TRBV6-2 or TRBV6-3 combines with J gene TRBJ2-5; 13 bases are a match to TRBD2. Looked up from germline, CDR1 is MNHEY and CDR2 is SVGEGT. Trimming cost V 6 bases and J 5 bases; bases outside gene matches: 12. The CDR3 runs to 17 residues. The CDR3, as DNA: TGTGCCAGCAGCTCGGGACTAGCGGGGTGGGGATTGGAGACCCAGTACTTC. It is translated as CASSSGLAGWGLETQYF.

To note about this clonotype: The junction differs from germline at one of its ends, possibly a read error. This chain links TRBV18 with TRBJ2-7; D might be TRBD1 (6 bases). This CDR3 has 13 residues. The germline V gene encodes CDR1 KGHSH and CDR2 LQKENI. The CDR3 spells CASSPREQGEQYF. The CDR3 coding sequence is TGCGCCAGCTCACCACGCGAACAGGGCGAGCAGTACTTC.

Concerning this clonotype itself: A much more abundant neighbour one base away suggests this may be a read error. The V call is TRBV20-1, the J call TRBJ2-3; D is undetermined. V lost 6 bases and J lost 0, with 16 bases in between. From germline, CDR1 is DFQATT and CDR2 SNEGSKA (reference sequence). The CDR3 has 15 residues. In DNA form, the CDR3 reads TGCAGTGCCTCGGTGAGGAGCACTAGCACAGATACGCAGTATTTT. Translation gives CSASVRSTSTDTQYF.

The chain employs TRBV24-1 and TRBJ1-5, with 8 bases that match TRBD1. CDR1 and CDR2 (germline): KGHDR, SFDVKD. This CDR3 region has 15 residues. V shed 4 bases and J 2 bases; nucleotides not matched to a gene: 3. In DNA form, the CDR3 reads TGTGCCACCAGTGACCCGGGACAGGGCAATCAGCCCCAGCATTTT. It yields the protein CATSDPGQGNQPQHF.

The CDR3 loop reads CASSQRTGEGSEQYF. The CDR3 DNA is TGTGCCAGCTCACAGAGGACAGGTGAAGGCAGCGAGCAGTACTTC. V is TRBV18 and J is TRBJ2-7; 7 nucleotides align to TRBD1. This CDR3 contains 15 residues. Per the germline V gene, CDR1 is KGHSH and CDR2 is LQKENI. The V gene end was trimmed by 4 bases and the J gene end by 6 bases; junction bases not matched to a gene: 12.

The chain's CDR3 is CASSSRQTGELFF. CDR3 DNA sequence: TGTGCCAGCAGCTCCCGACAGACCGGGGAGCTGTTTTTT. This rearrangement joins TRBV7-6 to TRBJ2-2; the D gene is possibly TRBD1 (5 bases). V lost 4 bases, J lost 5 bases, and 8 bases lay in between. The CDR3 runs to 13 residues. The germline V gene encodes CDR1 SGHVS and CDR2 FNYEAQ.

The chain carries TRBV20-1 and TRBJ2-7, with D tentatively TRBD2 (6 bases). Trimming took off 6 bases at V and 3 bases at J, with 21 bases between the two ends. The CDR3 runs to 15 residues. Germline CDR1 DFQATT, CDR2 SNEGSKA (reference sequence). The CDR3 nucleotides read TGCAGTGCCTCGCGCCGGGACTCCTCAGTCTACGAGCAGTACTTC. Its translation is CSASRRDSSVYEQYF.

The V gene is TRBV7-2, the J gene TRBJ1-1; 7 bases fit TRBD1. The germline CDR1 and CDR2 sequences are SGHTA and FQGNSA. CDR3 length: 12 amino acids. V dropped 4 bases and J dropped 7; count of bases not matched to a gene: 3. CDR3 bases: TGTGCCAGCAGCTACCCAGGGGGTGAAGCTTTCTTT. Its protein product is CASSYPGGEAFF.

This CDR3 is CASSSYMDSGYGYTF. CDR3 sequence (DNA): TGTGCCAGCAGCTCTTACATGGACAGTGGCTATGGCTACACCTTC. The chain couples TRBV7-2 to TRBJ1-2, with D possibly being TRBD1 (6 bases). V was pared by 4 bases and J by 4 bases, with 16 bases between. The CDR3 runs to 15 residues. Germline lookup yields CDR1 SGHTA and CDR2 FQGNSA.

For the CDR3, the DNA is TGTGCCAGCAGCTTAGCTCCAGGGGTGATAAATGAAAAACTGTTTTTT. Translating it yields CASSLAPGVINEKLFF. J is TRBJ1-4 and V is TRBV7-6; tentatively, D is TRBD1 (6 bases). CDR1 and CDR2 from the germline V gene are SGHVS and FNYEAQ. This CDR3 is built from 16 residues. Trimming cost V 0 bases and J 5 bases, with 13 bases left between them.

The chain links TRBV20-1 to TRBJ1-5; a possible D gene is TRBD1 (5 bases). CDR3 size: 13 residues. CDR1 and CDR2 (germline): DFQATT, SNEGSKA (reference sequence). Trimming stripped 1 base from V and 7 bases from J, with 11 bases between. The CDR3 DNA sequence: TGCAGTGCTAGAGGGGGCGACTGGCAGCCCCAGCATTTT. It translates to CSARGGDWQPQHF.

The genes are TRBV4-1 and TRBJ1-6; D call uncertain. Between the trimmed V and J ends, which lost 0 bases and 9 bases, there was a span of 12 bases. Looked up from germline, CDR1 is MGHRA and CDR2 is YSYEKL. The CDR3 has 15 residues. CDR3 in amino acids: CASSQENSFSSPLHF. The CDR3 coding sequence is TGCGCCAGCAGCCAAGAGAATTCCTTCTCTTCACCCCTCCACTTT.

V and J are TRBV5-4 and TRBJ1-6, with a weak D call TRBD1 (6 bases). This CDR3 is built from 16 residues. V was clipped by 2 bases and J by 5 bases, with 14 bases between them. CDR1 is SGHNT, CDR2 YYREEE, per germline (reference sequence). The DNA for the CDR3 is TGTGCCAGCAGCTTTGGGAGGGGGGGGAATAATTCACCCCTCCACTTT. Translating it yields CASSFGRGGNNSPLHF.

The gene calls are TRBV2 and TRBJ1-5; D unclear. V shed 5 bases and J shed 7 bases, with 18 bases lying between them. CDR1 is SNHLY and CDR2 is FYNNEI in the germline V gene. The CDR3 is 15 residues long. The CDR3 loop reads CASSNRVTGLQPQHF. In DNA, the CDR3 is TGTGCCAGCAGTAACCGGGTTACGGGCCTCCAGCCCCAGCATTTT. The variable domain in full, completed from reference TRBV2 and TRBJ1-5, reads EPEVTQTPSHQVTQMGQEVILRCVPISNHLYFYWYRQILGQKVEFLVSFYNNEISEKSEIFDDQFSVERPDGSNFTLKIRSTKLEDSAMYFCASSNRVTGLQPQHFGDGTRLSIL.